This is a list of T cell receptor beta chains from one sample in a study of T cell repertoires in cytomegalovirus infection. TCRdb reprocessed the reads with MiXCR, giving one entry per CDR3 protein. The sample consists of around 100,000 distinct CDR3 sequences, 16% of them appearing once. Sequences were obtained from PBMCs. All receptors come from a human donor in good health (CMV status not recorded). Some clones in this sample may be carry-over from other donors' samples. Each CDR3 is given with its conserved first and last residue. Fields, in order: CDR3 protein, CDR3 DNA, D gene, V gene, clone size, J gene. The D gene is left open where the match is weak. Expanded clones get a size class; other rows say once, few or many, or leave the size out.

cdr3_aa: CASSLYGGNTIYF
cdr3_nt: TGTGCCAGCAGCTTATACGGGGGAAACACCATATATTTT
d_call: NA
v_call: TRBV7-2
clone_size: many
j_call: TRBJ1-3

cdr3_aa: CASSRPGTAKSYNEQFF
cdr3_nt: TGTGCCAGCAGTAGACCGGGGACAGCCAAATCATACAATGAGCAGTTCTTC
d_call: TRBD1
v_call: TRBV6-6
clone_size: many
j_call: TRBJ2-1

cdr3_aa: CASSPSGQGAEAFF
cdr3_nt: TGTGCCAGCAGCCCCTCCGGACAGGGGGCTGAAGCTTTCTTT
d_call: TRBD1
v_call: TRBV12-3/TRBV12-4
clone_size: few
j_call: TRBJ1-1

cdr3_aa: CASQGQGNYEQYF
cdr3_nt: TGCGCCAGCCAGGGACAGGGGAACTACGAGCAGTACTTC
d_call: TRBD1
v_call: TRBV5-1
clone_size: NA
j_call: TRBJ2-7

cdr3_aa: CASSPRGGWEQFF
cdr3_nt: TGTGCCAGCAGCCCCAGAGGAGGGTGGGAGCAGTTCTTC
d_call: NA
v_call: TRBV7-2
clone_size: many
j_call: TRBJ2-1

cdr3_aa: CASSPGTVLGEQYF
cdr3_nt: TGTGCCAGCAGCCCCGGGACGGTTTTGGGGGAGCAGTACTTC
d_call: NA
v_call: TRBV9
clone_size: few
j_call: TRBJ2-7

cdr3_aa: CASSLAEQPNYGYTF
cdr3_nt: TGTGCCAGCAGCTTAGCGGAGCAACCTAACTATGGCTACACCTTC
d_call: NA
v_call: TRBV7-9
clone_size: medium-sized
j_call: TRBJ1-2

cdr3_aa: CAWRTATRAYEQYF
cdr3_nt: TGTGCCTGGAGGACGGCTACTAGAGCCTACGAGCAGTACTTC
d_call: NA
v_call: TRBV30
clone_size: NA
j_call: TRBJ2-7

cdr3_aa: CAISESKPVGETQYF
cdr3_nt: TGTGCCATCAGTGAGTCGAAGCCCGTGGGAGAGACCCAGTACTTC
d_call: NA
v_call: TRBV10-3
clone_size: few
j_call: TRBJ2-5

cdr3_aa: CASSLKGGAVYEQYF
cdr3_nt: TGTGCCAGCAGCCTAAAGGGGGGGGCGGTCTACGAGCAGTACTTC
d_call: NA
v_call: TRBV7-2
clone_size: many
j_call: TRBJ2-7

cdr3_aa: CAITDRIDQPQHF
cdr3_nt: TGTGCCATCACCGACAGGATAGATCAGCCCCAGCATTTT
d_call: NA
v_call: TRBV6-1
clone_size: many
j_call: TRBJ1-5

cdr3_aa: CASKVTVYQETQYF
cdr3_nt: TGTGCCAGCAAAGTGACTGTGTACCAAGAGACCCAGTACTTC
d_call: NA
v_call: TRBV7-8
clone_size: many
j_call: TRBJ2-5

cdr3_aa: CASSPTTGGNQPQHF
cdr3_nt: TGCGCCAGCAGCCCAACGACAGGGGGCAATCAGCCCCAGCATTTT
d_call: TRBD1
v_call: TRBV5-1
clone_size: NA
j_call: TRBJ1-5

cdr3_aa: CASSLEMSGLVETQYF
cdr3_nt: TGTGCTAGCAGCTTAGAAATGTCAGGGCTTGTGGAGACCCAGTACTTC
d_call: NA
v_call: TRBV7-7
clone_size: few
j_call: TRBJ2-5

cdr3_aa: CASSSGLGSYEQYF
cdr3_nt: TGTGCCAGCAGTTCGGGACTCGGCTCCTACGAGCAGTACTTC
d_call: NA
v_call: TRBV27
clone_size: NA
j_call: TRBJ2-7

cdr3_aa: CASSPLVGANQPQHF
cdr3_nt: TGTGCCAGCAGCCCTCTCGTGGGGGCTAATCAGCCCCAGCATTTT
d_call: NA
v_call: TRBV7-2
clone_size: many
j_call: TRBJ1-5

cdr3_aa: CASSPQKNTEAFF
cdr3_nt: TGTGCCAGCTCACCACAGAAGAACACTGAAGCTTTCTTT
d_call: NA
v_call: TRBV18
clone_size: few
j_call: TRBJ1-1

cdr3_aa: CASSLEEGIGYTF
cdr3_nt: TGTGCCAGCAGCTTAGAAGAGGGAATTGGCTACACCTTC
d_call: NA
v_call: TRBV7-9
clone_size: few
j_call: TRBJ1-2

cdr3_aa: CASSLTALTGTFYEQYF
cdr3_nt: TGTGCCAGTAGTCTAACAGCCTTGACAGGGACCTTCTACGAGCAGTACTTC
d_call: TRBD1
v_call: TRBV19
clone_size: many
j_call: TRBJ2-7

cdr3_aa: CASSSGKGNQPQHF
cdr3_nt: TGTGCCAGCAGCTCAGGGAAGGGTAATCAGCCCCAGCATTTT
d_call: NA
v_call: TRBV6-2/TRBV6-3
clone_size: few
j_call: TRBJ1-5

cdr3_aa: CASSLGTTLYEQYF
cdr3_nt: TGCGCCAGCAGCCTCGGGACTACCCTCTACGAGCAGTACTTC
d_call: TRBD2
v_call: TRBV5-1
clone_size: NA
j_call: TRBJ2-7

cdr3_aa: CASSPGQGQEETQYF
cdr3_nt: TGTGCCAGCAGTCCGGGACAGGGCCAAGAAGAGACCCAGTACTTC
d_call: TRBD1
v_call: TRBV6-2/TRBV6-3
clone_size: NA
j_call: TRBJ2-5

cdr3_aa: CASSFYRGLAKNIQYF
cdr3_nt: TGTGCCAGCAGTTTTTACAGGGGACTAGCCAAAAACATTCAGTACTTC
d_call: NA
v_call: TRBV28
clone_size: NA
j_call: TRBJ2-4

cdr3_aa: CASSISVNEKLFF
cdr3_nt: TGTGCCAGTAGTATCAGTGTGAATGAAAAACTGTTTTTT
d_call: NA
v_call: TRBV19
clone_size: NA
j_call: TRBJ1-4

cdr3_aa: CASRPAGSNQPQHF
cdr3_nt: TGTGCCAGCAGGCCCGCGGGGAGCAATCAGCCCCAGCATTTT
d_call: NA
v_call: TRBV6-1
clone_size: few
j_call: TRBJ1-5

cdr3_aa: CSVRGETQYF
cdr3_nt: TGCAGCGTTCGTGGGGAGACCCAGTACTTC
d_call: NA
v_call: TRBV29-1
clone_size: NA
j_call: TRBJ2-5